These T cell receptor beta chains were read from a single sample in a study of cytomegalovirus exposure and HLA in healthy donors. Method: immunoSEQ multiplex PCR; TCRdb's copy keeps in-frame clones and lacks some. This table has under 150,000 clones, approximately 87% appearing once. The sequencing input was PBMCs. All receptors come from a man younger than 30 in good health and CMV-seronegative. CDR3s include the opening cysteine and the closing phenylalanine or tryptophan. Not every row has a clone size; where given, it reads once, few, many or a size class.

clone_size v_call cdr3_aa
NA TRBV5-1 CASSSSPGGYGYTF
NA TRBV20-1 CSASIDTQYF
NA TRBV9 CASSVGGQPNTEAFF
NA TRBV9 CASSVGTGSQETQYF
NA TRBV29-1 CSADRGLNTEAFF
NA TRBV4-1 CASSQLTSALGYTF
NA TRBV7-9 CASSFGGGNTIYF
NA TRBV7-2 CASSSRAGGTEAFF
NA TRBV2 CASSGTTGPNSPLHF
NA TRBV4-1 CASSPTPRGHTEAFF
NA TRBV7-2 CASRGDRNTEAFF
NA TRBV6-5 CASSYEESTDTQYF
NA TRBV7-9 CASSPTGNNEQFF
NA TRBV7-8 CASSFDGTGGVEQYF
few TRBV5-5 CASSRDRDTEAFF
NA TRBV4-3 CASSQETGVYTGELFF
NA TRBV7-8 CATRMSSYEQYF
NA TRBV6-6 CASWGDLTYEQYF
NA TRBV12-5 CASGRLAAHEQYF
NA TRBV5-1 CASSSSGGIMEKLFF
NA TRBV25-1 CASSEEGQGAQGNQPQHF
NA TRBV11-2 CASSPGVGGSTEAFF
NA TRBV5-1 CASSLRAGGANVLTF
NA TRBV4-2 CASSQVKKRGAYLAHIQYF
NA TRBV6-5 CASSYGLAGANEQFF
NA TRBV28 CASSRPGTGVDTQYF
NA TRBV28 CASSLDPPGYRYDEQYF
NA TRBV27 CASSPLSSGEIYEQYF
NA TRBV6-5 CASSFTGLNTEAFF
NA TRBV7-7 CAQAVLGQPQHF
NA TRBV6-1 CASISRRTGENEQFF
once TRBV19 CASSTYPPRTGYGYTF
NA TRBV6-1 CASSDMREGTDTQYF
NA TRBV5-5 CASTGLAGGSYEQYF
NA TRBV6-5 CASSPDISSYEQYF
NA TRBV5-6 CASSTGLAGAYNEQFF
NA TRBV28 CASSPGLAGAGNEQFF
NA TRBV6-1 CASSELKGAQETQYF
once TRBV7-9 CASSPTPPGNIQYF
once TRBV6-1 CASSESLWGGSTGELFF
NA TRBV11-3 CASSPGGANGELFF
NA TRBV7-9 CASSSMGDRYEQYF
NA TRBV4-3 CASSPGHPGDTQYF
NA TRBV7-2 CASSSRTGEWETQYF
NA TRBV2 CAISEWGQGREKLFF
NA TRBV6-5 CASSPQGHTGELFF
NA TRBV16 CASSRQGPHEKLFF
NA TRBV19 CASSQGSWFLPHYGYTF
NA TRBV7-2 CASSQGYGEQYF
few TRBV30 CASALLAGGTLPYNEQFF
NA TRBV4-3 CASSQVTKGVKWAFSYNEQFF
NA TRBV2 CASSRDRDVSNQPQHF
NA TRBV7-9 CASSLAGGMASYEQYF
NA TRBV28 CASSFAGYQETQYF